This passage covers 14 T cell receptor beta chains from one sample sequenced in a study of technical replicates of blood from four donors. Sequenced by immunoSEQ multiplex PCR; TCRdb stores in-frame clones only, minus some. The sample consists of some 87,000 clones, 90% to 95% of them appearing once. Sequencing was done on a sample of T cells isolated from PBMCs. These receptor sequences come from a human donor in good health.

The chain employs TRBV9 and TRBJ1-1, with 10 bases matching TRBD1. V trimming: 3 bases; J trimming: 1 base; junction bases outside the gene matches: 3. Germline CDR1 and CDR2: SGDLS and YYNGEE. CDR3 length equals 15 residues. CDR3 region: CASSGGTGANTEAFF. The CDR3 nucleotides are TGTGCCAGCAGCGGGGGGACAGGGGCGAACACTGAAGCTTTCTTT.

The rearrangement uses TRBV29-1 and TRBJ2-2; tentative D call: TRBD2 (5 bases). This CDR3 contains 12 residues. Germline-derived CDR1 and CDR2 are SQVTM and ANQGSEA. The CDR3 sequence: CSLGWGDGELFF. The DNA for the CDR3 is TGCAGTCTGGGATGGGGAGACGGGGAGCTGTTTTTT.

This clone was found once. An end of the junction does not agree with germline; a read error may underlie this. The chain carries TRBV11-2 and TRBJ1-1, with 9 positions matching TRBD1. The germline CDR1 and CDR2 sequences are SGHAT and FQNNGV. CDR3 size: 17 residues. The CDR3 loop is CASRLAGTGPLNTEAFF. The CDR3 region has the DNA TGTGCCAGCAGATTAGCCGGGACAGGGCCCCTGAACACTGAAGCTTTCTTT.

As DNA, the CDR3 is TGTGCCCAAGGACAGTATAATGAAAAACTGTTTTTT. It yields the protein CAQGQYNEKLFF. The chain links TRBV30 to TRBJ1-4; TRBD1 is a possible D gene (6 bases). The CDR3 is made up of 12 amino acids. Trimming left V 8 bases short and J 4 bases short, with 11 bases between. Germline assignment: CDR1 GTSNPN and CDR2 SVGIG (reference sequence). Combining the CDR3 with reference TRBV30 and TRBJ1-4 gives the whole variable domain SQTIHQWPATLVQPVGSPLSLECTVEGTSNPNLYWYRQAAGRGLQLLFYSVGIGQISSEVPQNLSASRPQDRQFILSSKKLLLSDSGFYLCAQGQYNEKLFFGSGTQLSVL.

This clone was counted a few times. The chain joins TRBV10-1 to TRBJ2-2; D not resolved. The germline V and J ends were trimmed by 6 bases and 2 bases, with 4 bases remaining between them. The CDR3 covers 12 residues. Per the germline V gene, CDR1 is WNHNN and CDR2 is SYGVQD (reference sequence). CDR3 sequence reads: CASSHNTGELFF. CDR3 sequence (DNA): TGCGCCAGCAGCCATAACACCGGGGAGCTGTTTTTT.

This sequence joins TRBV9 and TRBJ1-2, with 7 bases matching TRBD1. The CDR3 is 14 residues long. Germline V gives CDR1 SGDLS, CDR2 YYNGEE. With 4 bases clipped from V and 4 bases from J, the junction kept 7 bases outside the gene matches. CDR3: CASSIRTGFYGYTF. For the CDR3, the DNA is TGTGCCAGCAGCATTCGGACAGGATTCTATGGCTACACCTTC.

The V call is TRBV30, the J call TRBJ1-2, with a possible D match to TRBD1 (6 bases). Trimming shortened V by 8 bases and J by 0 bases, and 28 bases separated the two germline ends. The CDR3 length is 18 residues. Germline loops: CDR1 GTSNPN, CDR2 SVGIG (reference sequence). CDR3 in amino acids: CAQKSTVGTLAPNYGYTF. As DNA, the CDR3 is TGTGCCCAGAAAAGCACTGTTGGGACACTCGCCCCTAACTATGGCTACACCTTC.

This CDR3 reads CASSVLAAPVYEQYF. The CDR3, as DNA: TGTGCCAGCAGTGTCCTAGCGGCCCCCGTGTACGAGCAGTACTTC. V is TRBV2 and J is TRBJ2-7, with 7 nucleotides matching TRBD2. Losses at the gene ends were 4 bases for V and 4 bases for J; bases not matched to a gene: 10. The CDR3 covers 15 residues. Germline V gives CDR1 SNHLY, CDR2 FYNNEI. The whole variable domain, filled in from reference TRBV2 and TRBJ2-7, reads EPEVTQTPSHQVTQMGQEVILRCVPISNHLYFYWYRQILGQKVEFLVSFYNNEISEKSEIFDDQFSVERPDGSNFTLKIRSTKLEDSAMYFCASSVLAAPVYEQYFGPGTRLTVT.

This chain connects TRBV5-6 to TRBJ1-3; D remains unclear. CDR1 and CDR2 (germline): SGHDT, YYEEEE. The length of the CDR3 is 13 residues. V was pared by 2 bases and J by 15 bases, with 18 bases between. CDR3 loop: CASSFFLAAGEYF. DNA for the CDR3: TGTGCCAGCAGCTTTTTCCTCGCTGCCGGTGAATATTTT.

The V call is TRBV5-1, the J call TRBJ2-1, with 7 nucleotides matching TRBD1. The CDR3 spans 14 residues. Germline values: CDR1 SGHRS, CDR2 YFSETQ. The ends lost 2 bases at V and 5 bases at J; junction bases unmatched: 4. CDR3 in amino acids: CASSFEGQHNEQFF. CDR3 in DNA: TGCGCCAGCAGCTTTGAGGGACAGCACAATGAGCAGTTCTTC.

The rearrangement links TRBV9 to TRBJ2-3, with TRBD1 identical over 9 bases. Germline loops: CDR1 SGDLS, CDR2 YYNGEE. The CDR3 loop spans 14 amino acids. The trim removed 4 bases at V and 5 bases at J, leaving 5 bases unmatched. CDR3 residues: CASSPRTGEDTQYF. The CDR3 DNA sequence: TGTGCCAGCAGCCCGAGGACAGGGGAAGATACGCAGTATTTT.

The V gene is TRBV11-2, the J gene TRBJ2-2; TRBD1 aligns across 8 bases. From germline, CDR1 is SGHAT and CDR2 FQNNGV. The V and J ends lost 10 bases and 6 bases, in that order; junction bases with no gene match: 13. The CDR3 spans 15 residues. The CDR3 region has the DNA TGTGCCATCCGTAGGACAGGGAAAGGATCCGGGGAGCTGTTTTTT. Its protein product is CAIRRTGKGSGELFF.

The rearrangement uses TRBV5-4 and TRBJ2-1; the D is unclear. The V gene lost 0 bases and the J gene lost 12 bases, with 13 bases spanning the gap. Germline CDR1 is SGHNT and CDR2 is YYREEE (reference sequence). The CDR3 has 13 amino acids. In nucleotides, the CDR3 is TGTGCCAGCAGCTTGGGAGGCCAGATTGGGCAGTTCTTC. Its protein product is CASSLGGQIGQFF.

In this sample, this clone turned up once. The genes are TRBV5-6 and TRBJ2-3, with 7 bases that match TRBD2. The CDR3 has 14 amino acids. After removal of 2 bases from V and 1 base from J, the junction contained 1 base not matched to a gene. From germline, CDR1 is SGHDT and CDR2 YYEEEE. DNA of the CDR3: TGTGCCAGCAGCTTTCTAGCGGGCACAGATACGCAGTATTTT. It is translated as CASSFLAGTDTQYF. The variable domain in full, completed from reference TRBV5-6 and TRBJ2-3, reads DAGVTQSPTHLIKTRGQQVTLRCSPKSGHDTVSWYQQALGQGPQFIFQYYEEEERQRGNFPDRFSGHQFPNYSSELNVNALLLGDSALYLCASSFLAGTDTQYFGPGTRLTVL.